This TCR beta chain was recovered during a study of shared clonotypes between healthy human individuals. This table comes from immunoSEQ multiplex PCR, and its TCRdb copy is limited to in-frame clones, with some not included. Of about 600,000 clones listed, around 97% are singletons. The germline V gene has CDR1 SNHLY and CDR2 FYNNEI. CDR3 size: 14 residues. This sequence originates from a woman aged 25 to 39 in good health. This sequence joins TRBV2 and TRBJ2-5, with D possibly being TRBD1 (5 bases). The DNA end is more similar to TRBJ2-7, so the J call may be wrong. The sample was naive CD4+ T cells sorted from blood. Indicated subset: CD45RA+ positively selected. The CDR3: CASSEHQGPHEQYF. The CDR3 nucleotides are TGTGCCAGCAGTGAACACCAGGGCCCCCACGAGCAGTACTTC.